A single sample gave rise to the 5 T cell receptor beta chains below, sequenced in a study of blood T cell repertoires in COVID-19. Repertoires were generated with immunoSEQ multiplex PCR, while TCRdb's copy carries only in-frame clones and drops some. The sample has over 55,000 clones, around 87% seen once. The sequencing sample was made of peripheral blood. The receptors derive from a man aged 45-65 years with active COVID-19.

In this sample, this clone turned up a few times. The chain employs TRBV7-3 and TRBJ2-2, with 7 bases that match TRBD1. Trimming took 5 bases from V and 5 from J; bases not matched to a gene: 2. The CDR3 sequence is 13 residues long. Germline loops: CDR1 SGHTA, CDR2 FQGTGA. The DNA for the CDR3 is TGTGCCAGCAGCGGACAGGATACCGGGGAGCTGTTTTTT. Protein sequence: CASSGQDTGELFF.

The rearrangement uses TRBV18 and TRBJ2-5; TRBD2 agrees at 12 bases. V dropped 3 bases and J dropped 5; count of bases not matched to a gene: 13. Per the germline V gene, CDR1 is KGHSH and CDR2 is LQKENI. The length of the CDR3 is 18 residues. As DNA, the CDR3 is TGTGCCAGCTCACCCCTCCCCCCTTCTAGCGGGAGGGTCGAGACCCAGTACTTC. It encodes CASSPLPPSSGRVETQYF.

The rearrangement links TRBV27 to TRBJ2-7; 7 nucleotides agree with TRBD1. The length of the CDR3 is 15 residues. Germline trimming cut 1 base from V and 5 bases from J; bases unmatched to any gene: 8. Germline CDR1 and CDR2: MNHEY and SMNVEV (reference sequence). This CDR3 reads CASSLLSGGTHEQYF. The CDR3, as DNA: TGTGCCAGCAGTTTATTGTCAGGGGGTACCCACGAGCAGTACTTC.

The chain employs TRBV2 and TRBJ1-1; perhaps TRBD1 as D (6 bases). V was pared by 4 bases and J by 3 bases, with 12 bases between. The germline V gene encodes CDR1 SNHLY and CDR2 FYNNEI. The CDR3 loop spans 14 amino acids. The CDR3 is CASSGGGIDTEAFF. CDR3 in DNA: TGTGCCAGCAGTGGAGGGGGAATCGACACTGAAGCTTTCTTT.

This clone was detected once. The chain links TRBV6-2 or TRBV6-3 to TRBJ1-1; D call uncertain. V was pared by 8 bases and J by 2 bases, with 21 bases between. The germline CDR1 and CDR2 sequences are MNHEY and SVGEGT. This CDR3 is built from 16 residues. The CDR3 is CASRSSAGLRNTEAFF. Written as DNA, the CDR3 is TGTGCCAGCCGTTCCTCAGCAGGCCTAAGAAACACTGAAGCTTTCTTT.